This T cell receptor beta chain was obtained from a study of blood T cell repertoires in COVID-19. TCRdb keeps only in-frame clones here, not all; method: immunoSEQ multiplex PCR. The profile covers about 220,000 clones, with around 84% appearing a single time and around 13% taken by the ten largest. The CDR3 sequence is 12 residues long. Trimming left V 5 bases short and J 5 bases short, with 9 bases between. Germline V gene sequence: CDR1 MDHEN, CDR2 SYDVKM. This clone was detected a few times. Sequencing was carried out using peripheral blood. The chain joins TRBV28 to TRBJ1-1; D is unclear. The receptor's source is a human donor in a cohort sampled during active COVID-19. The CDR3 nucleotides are TGTGCCAGCAGTCTCACAGTGACTGAAGCTTTCTTT. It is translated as CASSLTVTEAFF.